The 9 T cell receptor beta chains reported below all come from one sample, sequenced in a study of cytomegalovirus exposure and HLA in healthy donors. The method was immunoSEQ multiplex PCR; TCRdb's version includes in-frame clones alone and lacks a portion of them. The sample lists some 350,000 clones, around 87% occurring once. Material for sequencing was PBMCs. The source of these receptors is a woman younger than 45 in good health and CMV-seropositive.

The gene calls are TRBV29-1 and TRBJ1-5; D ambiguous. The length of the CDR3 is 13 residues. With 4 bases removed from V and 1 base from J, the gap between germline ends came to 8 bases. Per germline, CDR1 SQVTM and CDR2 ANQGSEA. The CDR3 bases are TGCAGCGTTGGGTCCGTGAGCAATCAGCCCCAGCATTTT. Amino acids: CSVGSVSNQPQHF.

CDR3 sequence (DNA): TGTGCCAGCAGCCCTCTTTCGGGGCGCCCCAGCACAGATACGCAGTATTTT. Translation: CASSPLSGRPSTDTQYF. The chain employs TRBV5-4 and TRBJ2-3, with D possibly being TRBD1 or TRBD2 (5 bases each). This CDR3 comprises 17 residues. Germline lookup yields CDR1 SGHNT and CDR2 YYREEE (reference sequence). Trimming took 4 bases from V and 0 from J, leaving 18 bases between them.

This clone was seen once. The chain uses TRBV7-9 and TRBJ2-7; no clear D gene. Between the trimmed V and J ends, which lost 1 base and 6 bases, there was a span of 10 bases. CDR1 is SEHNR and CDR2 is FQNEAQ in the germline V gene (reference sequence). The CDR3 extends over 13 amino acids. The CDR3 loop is CASSLEGRSEQYF. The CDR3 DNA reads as TGTGCCAGCAGCTTAGAAGGCAGGAGCGAGCAGTACTTC.

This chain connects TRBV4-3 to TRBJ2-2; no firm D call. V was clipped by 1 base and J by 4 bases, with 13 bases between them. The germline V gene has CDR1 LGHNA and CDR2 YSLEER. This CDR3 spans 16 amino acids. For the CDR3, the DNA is TGCGCCAGCAGCCAAGGTCCTGGTTTTGCCACCGGGGAGCTGTTTTTT. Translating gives CASSQGPGFATGELFF.

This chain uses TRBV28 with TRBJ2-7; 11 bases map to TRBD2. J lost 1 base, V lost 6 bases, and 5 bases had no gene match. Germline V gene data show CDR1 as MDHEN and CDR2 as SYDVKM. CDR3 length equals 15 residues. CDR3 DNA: TGTGCCAGCAGACAAAGGACTAGCGGGTCCTACGAGCAGTACTTC. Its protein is CASRQRTSGSYEQYF.

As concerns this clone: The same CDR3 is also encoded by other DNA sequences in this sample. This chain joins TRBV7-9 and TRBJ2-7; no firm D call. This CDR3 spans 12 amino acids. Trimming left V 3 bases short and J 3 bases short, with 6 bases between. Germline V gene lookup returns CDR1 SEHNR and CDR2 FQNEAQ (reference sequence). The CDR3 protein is CASSFSSYEQYF. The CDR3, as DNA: TGTGCCAGCAGCTTCTCTAGCTACGAGCAGTACTTC.

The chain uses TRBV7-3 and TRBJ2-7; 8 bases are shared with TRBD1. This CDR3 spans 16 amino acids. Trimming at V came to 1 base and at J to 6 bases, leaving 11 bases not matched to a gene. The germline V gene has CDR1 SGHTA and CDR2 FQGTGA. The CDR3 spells CASSLMVGTGLGEQYF. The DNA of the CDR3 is TGTGCCAGCAGCTTAATGGTAGGGACAGGTCTAGGCGAGCAGTACTTC.

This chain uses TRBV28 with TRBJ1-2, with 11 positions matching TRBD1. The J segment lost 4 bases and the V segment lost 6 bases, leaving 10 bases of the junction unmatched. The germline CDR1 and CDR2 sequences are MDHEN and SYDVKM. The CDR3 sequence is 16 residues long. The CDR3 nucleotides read TGTGCCAGCAGCACACATCCGGGACAGGGGGTCTATGGCTACACCTTC. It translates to CASSTHPGQGVYGYTF.

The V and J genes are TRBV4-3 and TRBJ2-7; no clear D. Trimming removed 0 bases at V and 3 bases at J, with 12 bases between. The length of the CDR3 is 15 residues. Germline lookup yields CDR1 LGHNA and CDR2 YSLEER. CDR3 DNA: TGCGCCAGCAGCCAAGATATTCAGAATGGCTACGAGCAGTACTTC. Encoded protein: CASSQDIQNGYEQYF.